The 26 T cell receptor beta chains below all came from one sample that was sequenced in a study of OX40 agonist ivuxolimab in advanced cancers. TCRdb's copy holds only in-frame clones and misses some; the assay was immunoSEQ multiplex PCR. The data hold about 120,000 clones, with about 94% observed a single time. This specimen was CD4+ or CD8+ T cells sorted from blood, taken in a trial of the OX40 agonist ivuxolimab. These receptors all stem from an adult with an advanced solid tumor such as melanoma, head and neck, liver or kidney cancer.

V is TRBV2 and J is TRBJ2-3; a possible D gene is TRBD1 (5 bases). This CDR3 has 12 residues. Germline loops: CDR1 SNHLY, CDR2 FYNNEI. The V and J ends lost 6 bases and 2 bases respectively, with 6 bases between them. CDR3 residues: CASRGPTDTQYF. The CDR3 bases are TGTGCCAGCAGGGGGCCCACAGATACGCAGTATTTT.

The rearrangement uses TRBV6-5 and TRBJ2-7; perhaps TRBD1 as D (5 bases). Germline V gene lookup returns CDR1 MNHEY and CDR2 SVGAGI. The V gene lost 8 bases and the J gene lost 5 bases, with 19 bases spanning the gap. The CDR3 is 14 amino acids. Here the CDR3 reads CASCFTGASDEQYF. The CDR3 DNA reads TGTGCCAGCTGCTTTACAGGAGCTTCTGACGAGCAGTACTTC.

J is TRBJ2-6 and V is TRBV19, with 7 bases identical to TRBD1. V was pared by 5 bases and J by 5 bases, with 15 bases of the junction left unmatched. In germline, CDR1 is LNHDA, CDR2 SQIVND (reference sequence). The CDR3 totals 18 residues. The CDR3 sequence: CASSPEGPDRARANVLTF. CDR3 coding DNA: TGTGCCAGTAGTCCCGAAGGCCCCGACAGGGCCAGGGCCAACGTCCTGACTTTC. Complete variable domain (other parts from reference TRBV19 and TRBJ2-6): DGGITQSPKYLFRKEGQNVTLSCEQNLNHDAMYWYRQDPGQGLRLIYYSQIVNDFQKGDIAEGYSVSREKKESFPLTVTSAQKNPTAFYLCASSPEGPDRARANVLTFGAGSRLTVL.

The V and J genes are TRBV11-2 and TRBJ1-1, with D possibly TRBD1 on 5 matching bases. Germline V gene sequence: CDR1 SGHAT, CDR2 FQNNGV. V was cut by 1 base and J by 5 bases, with 11 bases left in between. CDR3 size: 14 residues. CDR3 sequence (DNA): TGTGCCAGCAGCTTAGCAGGGTTCGGGACTGAAGCTTTCTTT. Residues: CASSLAGFGTEAFF.

The genes are TRBV10-3 and TRBJ2-7; D ambiguous. From germline, CDR1 is ENHRY and CDR2 SYGVKD. Between the trimmed V and J ends, which lost 6 bases and 2 bases, there was a span of 14 bases. The CDR3 sequence is 14 residues long. In nucleotides, the CDR3 is TGTGCCATCAGCCCACATGGGCTCGCCTACGAGCAGTACTTC. Encoded protein: CAISPHGLAYEQYF.

The rearrangement links TRBV6-1 to TRBJ2-3; 12 bases map to TRBD2. Germline V gene lookup returns CDR1 MNHNS and CDR2 SASEGT. Trimming took 2 bases from V and 4 from J; bases not matched to a gene: 1. CDR3 length: 15 amino acids. CDR3 protein: CASSELAGGPDTQYF. The CDR3 DNA reads as TGTGCCAGCAGTGAACTAGCGGGGGGGCCAGATACGCAGTATTTT.

The chain has TRBV27 and TRBJ2-7; TRBD2 matches at 8 bases. Looked up from germline, CDR1 is MNHEY and CDR2 is SMNVEV (reference sequence). CDR3 length: 15 amino acids. V gave up 5 bases and J gave up 5 bases; unmatched junction bases: 11. CDR3 amino acids: CASSNSGVLQNEQYF. As DNA, the CDR3 is TGTGCCAGCAGTAATAGCGGGGTCCTTCAGAACGAGCAGTACTTC.

The chain employs TRBV30 and TRBJ2-7; 8 nucleotides match TRBD1. CDR1 is GTSNPN and CDR2 is SVGIG in the germline V gene (reference sequence). Germline trimming cut 3 bases from V and 6 bases from J; bases unmatched to any gene: 7. The CDR3 consists of 13 residues. CDR3 residues: CAWRPDRGGEQYF. The CDR3 coding sequence is TGTGCCTGGAGGCCCGACAGGGGCGGCGAGCAGTACTTC.

The rearrangement joins TRBV14 to TRBJ2-1; 7 nucleotides align to TRBD1. Germline V gene lookup returns CDR1 SGHDN and CDR2 FVKESK. J gave up 3 bases and V 2 bases, and 13 bases lay outside the gene matches. This CDR3 contains 18 residues. CDR3 nucleotides: TGTGCCAGCAGCCAATTCCTTATAGGGACAGTTAACTACAATGAGCAGTTCTTC. It translates to CASSQFLIGTVNYNEQFF.

The CDR3 sequence: CASSQVRTSDTDTQYF. As DNA, the CDR3 is TGCGCCAGCAGCCAAGTAAGGACATCGGACACAGATACGCAGTATTTT. V gene TRBV4-3 combines with J gene TRBJ2-3, with TRBD1 as a possible D gene (5 bases). The V end lost 1 base, the J end lost 2 bases, and 13 bases lay between the germline ends. Germline lookup yields CDR1 LGHNA and CDR2 YSLEER. CDR3 length: 16 residues.

This CDR3 is CASSLHGAGSLRGYTF. Written as DNA, the CDR3 is TGTGCCAGCAGTTTACACGGGGCAGGAAGTTTAAGAGGCTACACCTTC. The chain links TRBV27 to TRBJ1-2, with D possibly matching TRBD1 (5 bases). This CDR3 comprises 16 residues. Germline V gives CDR1 MNHEY, CDR2 SMNVEV (reference sequence). Trimming removed 2 bases from V and 8 bases from J, with 21 bases in between.

The chain couples TRBV6-5 to TRBJ2-3; D perhaps matches TRBD2 (6 bases). In germline, CDR1 is MNHEY, CDR2 SVGAGI. V lost 6 bases and J lost 1, with 14 bases in between. The CDR3 runs 15 residues. CDR3 DNA: TGTGCCAGCAGCCAGTACGGAGGGGGCACAGATACGCAGTATTTT. Protein sequence: CASSQYGGGTDTQYF.

About this clone: Distinct nucleotide sequences in the sample also encode this CDR3. This rearrangement joins TRBV20-1 to TRBJ2-2; possibly TRBD2 for D (6 bases). V shed 3 bases and J shed 7 bases, with 6 bases lying between them. The germline V gene has CDR1 DFQATT and CDR2 SNEGSKA (reference sequence). CDR3 length: 11 amino acids. The CDR3, as DNA: TGCAGTGCTAGGGGGGGCGGGGAGCTGTTTTTT. It yields the protein CSARGGGELFF.

The J gene is TRBJ1-4, the V gene TRBV6-6; D unresolved. Trimming left V 2 bases short and J 5 bases short, with 9 bases between. CDR3 length equals 14 residues. From germline, CDR1 is MNHNY and CDR2 SVGAGI (reference sequence). The CDR3, as DNA: TGTGCCAGCAGTTACCTGCGGGCCAATGAAAAACTGTTTTTT. Amino acid sequence: CASSYLRANEKLFF.

The gene calls are TRBV5-3 and TRBJ2-1, with 7 bases that match TRBD2. TRBV5-3 is noted as an ORF with a role that remains uncertain. Trimming took 4 bases from V and 0 from J; bases not matched to a gene: 4. The CDR3 has 15 amino acids. The CDR3 loop is CARSPLAASYNEQFF. The CDR3 nucleotides are TGTGCCAGAAGCCCCCTAGCGGCCTCCTACAATGAGCAGTTCTTC.

The chain combines TRBV7-2 with TRBJ1-1; 7 bases fit TRBD1. This CDR3 spans 16 amino acids. Germline V CDR1 and CDR2: SGHTA, FQGNSA. The J segment lost 1 base and the V segment lost 1 base, leaving 6 bases of the junction unmatched. Here the CDR3 DNA reads TGTGCCAGCAGCTTAGGAGGGGGCCTGACGAACACTGAAGCTTTCTTT. This sequence encodes CASSLGGGLTNTEAFF.

This clone was counted a few times. The chain combines TRBV5-1 with TRBJ1-6; D unclear. Trimming took off 3 bases at V and 6 bases at J, with 7 bases between the two ends. CDR1 and CDR2 (germline): SGHRS, YFSETQ. CDR3 size: 13 residues. The chain's CDR3 is CASSSPGNSPLHF. The CDR3 DNA reads as TGCGCCAGCAGCTCGCCGGGTAATTCACCCCTCCACTTT.

This chain joins TRBV18 and TRBJ1-5, with TRBD1 matching over 7 bases. Germline V gene data show CDR1 as KGHSH and CDR2 as LQKENI. The CDR3 totals 15 residues. With 4 bases clipped from V and 0 bases from J, the junction kept 3 bases outside the gene matches. The CDR3 loop reads CASSRRGTSNQPQHF. In DNA, the CDR3 is TGTGCCAGCTCACGCAGGGGGACTAGCAATCAGCCCCAGCATTTT.

The rearrangement links TRBV5-1 to TRBJ1-2; D possibly corresponds to TRBD1 (5 bases). The CDR3 contains 14 residues. The V end was cut by 5 bases, the J end by 4 bases, with 15 bases between. The germline V gene has CDR1 SGHRS and CDR2 YFSETQ. CDR3 sequence: CASSGGRSTYGYTF. CDR3 coding DNA: TGCGCCAGCAGTGGGGGGAGGAGTACCTATGGCTACACCTTC.

J is TRBJ2-1 and V is TRBV7-3, with D perhaps TRBD2 (6 bases). CDR3 length: 14 residues. From germline, CDR1 is SGHTA and CDR2 FQGTGA. The germline V and J ends were trimmed by 2 bases and 7 bases, with 12 bases remaining between them. The CDR3 protein is CASSLSGSGNEQFF. Written as DNA, the CDR3 is TGTGCCAGCAGCTTATCCGGGAGTGGGAATGAGCAGTTCTTC.

The chain carries TRBV20-1 and TRBJ2-1; D ambiguous. Germline CDR1 is DFQATT and CDR2 is SNEGSKA (reference sequence). This CDR3 has 11 amino acids. The CDR3 region is CSGESYNEQFF. CDR3 nucleotides: TGCAGCGGTGAATCCTACAATGAGCAGTTCTTC.

The CDR3 DNA is TGTGCCAGCAGCCGAGTGGGGGAAAACACTGAAGCTTTCTTT. Its translation: CASSRVGENTEAFF. V gene TRBV7-9 combines with J gene TRBJ1-1; D possibly corresponds to TRBD1 (5 bases). With 5 bases removed from V and 2 bases from J, the gap between germline ends came to 12 bases. Germline CDR1 and CDR2: SEHNR and FQNEAQ (reference sequence). The CDR3 covers 14 residues.

V is TRBV10-1 and J is TRBJ2-2; the match to TRBD2 covers 8 bases. CDR1 WNHNN and CDR2 SYGVQD come from the germline V gene (reference sequence). The CDR3 extends over 15 amino acids. V lost 2 bases and J lost 6; bases outside the gene matches: 5. This chain's CDR3 is CASSERTSIPGELFF. The DNA of the CDR3 is TGCGCCAGCAGTGAGAGGACTAGCATCCCCGGGGAGCTGTTTTTT.

This clone turned up a few times. The chain is built from TRBV6-1 and TRBJ1-4; 7 nucleotides line up with TRBD1. With V trimmed by 8 bases and J by 5 bases, 8 bases remained unmatched. The CDR3 sequence is 14 residues long. The germline V gene encodes CDR1 MNHNS and CDR2 SASEGT. CDR3 sequence reads: CASGSGTVNEKLFF. The CDR3 DNA follows: TGTGCCAGCGGCTCCGGGACAGTAAATGAAAAACTGTTTTTT.

The V gene is TRBV10-3, the J gene TRBJ1-6, with 11 bases matching TRBD1. Germline lookup yields CDR1 ENHRY and CDR2 SYGVKD. The CDR3 has 15 residues. The trim removed 8 bases at V and 5 bases at J, leaving 5 bases unmatched. The CDR3 protein is CAIPDRGLDNSPLHF. The CDR3 nucleotides are TGTGCCATCCCGGACAGGGGGCTCGATAATTCACCCCTCCACTTT.

The CDR3 DNA reads as TGTGCCAGCAGCCCCAGGGCCTCCCGGGAGAATGAGCAGTTCTTC. Translated, it gives CASSPRASRENEQFF. This chain connects TRBV7-2 to TRBJ2-1; D may be TRBD2 (6 bases). There are 15 residues in the CDR3. The V gene lost 5 bases and the J gene lost 7 bases, with 18 bases spanning the gap. The germline V gene has CDR1 SGHTA and CDR2 FQGNSA. The variable domain in full, with the rest retrieved from reference TRBV7-2 and TRBJ2-1, is GAGVSQSPSNKVTEKGKDVELRCDPISGHTALYWYRQSLGQGLEFLIYFQGNSAPDKSGLPSDRFSAERTGGSVSTLTIQRTQQEDSAVYLCASSPRASRENEQFFGPGTRLTVL.